One T cell receptor (beta chain) is described in this entry. Its antigen is not identified. The CDR3 has 14 residues. After removal of 6 bases from V and 10 bases from J, the junction contained 13 bases not matched to a gene. CDR1 is DFQATT, CDR2 SNEGSKA, per germline (reference sequence). The data stem from a study of blood T cells in healthy people across ages. Primers used in a second PCR of about 7 to 11 cycles were a sample-barcoded 5' primer and a J-beta primer mix. From the 5' RACE reads, TCRdb called clonotypes with MiXCR, one entry per CDR3 protein. The repertoire holds some 920,000 distinct CDR3 sequences, about 51% seen once, with about 20% in the top ten. Study observations and caveats: Diversity was higher, and naive CD4+ cells more numerous, in long-lived donors than in aged donors. Higher naive T cell percentage went strongly together with higher TCR beta diversity.

The receptor's source is a woman aged 55-70 years in good health. V and J are TRBV20-1 and TRBJ2-1, with TRBD2 matching over 9 bases. The sample comprised blood. CDR3 sequence reads: CSASSSGSTIEQFF. The CDR3 region has the DNA TGCAGTGCGAGTAGTAGCGGGAGTACAATAGAGCAGTTCTTC.